The T cell receptor beta chain described here comes from a study of cytomegalovirus exposure and HLA in healthy donors. Study-level points and caveats: Researchers left out some V segments, among them TRBV6-2 and TRBV6-3, as indistinguishable. Previously analyzed data showed that most TCR beta V segments were productive at a frequency of about 87% or about 30%.

CDR3 length: 14 residues. V gave up 5 bases and J gave up 5 bases, with 13 bases separating them. Germline V lookup: CDR1 SGHTA, CDR2 FQGNSA. Notes on this clone: Its antigen is unknown.

Primers for the PCR totalled 60 Vbeta and 13 Jbeta. Using immunoSEQ multiplex PCR, the repertoire was profiled, and TCRdb retains in-frame clones only, with some absent. The sample holds approximately 130,000 clones, 70% to 85% seen once. What was sequenced was PBMCs. This clonotype was sampled from a boy younger than 10 in good health and CMV-seronegative. This chain connects TRBV7-2 to TRBJ1-3, with D maybe TRBD1 (6 bases). The CDR3: CASSPGEIRNTIYF. DNA of the CDR3: TGTGCCAGCAGCCCAGGGGAAATTAGAAACACCATATATTTT.